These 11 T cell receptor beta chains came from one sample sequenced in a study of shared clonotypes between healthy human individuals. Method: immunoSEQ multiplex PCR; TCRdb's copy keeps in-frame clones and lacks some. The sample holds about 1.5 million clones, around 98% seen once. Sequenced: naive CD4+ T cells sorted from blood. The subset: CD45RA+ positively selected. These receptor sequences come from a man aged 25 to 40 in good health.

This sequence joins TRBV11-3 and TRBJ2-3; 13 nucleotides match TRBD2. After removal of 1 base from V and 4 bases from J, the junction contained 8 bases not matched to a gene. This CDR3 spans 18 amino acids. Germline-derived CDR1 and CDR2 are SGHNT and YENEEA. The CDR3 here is CASSLGTSGSPDADTQYF. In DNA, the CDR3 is TGTGCCAGCAGCTTAGGGACTAGCGGGAGCCCTGACGCAGATACGCAGTATTTT.

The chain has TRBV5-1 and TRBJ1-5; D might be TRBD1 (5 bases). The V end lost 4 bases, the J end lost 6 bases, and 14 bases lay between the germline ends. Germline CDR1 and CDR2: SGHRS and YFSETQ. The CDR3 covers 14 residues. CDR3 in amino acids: CASSPGAGGQPQHF. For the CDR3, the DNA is TGCGCCAGCAGCCCCGGGGCGGGCGGTCAGCCCCAGCATTTT.

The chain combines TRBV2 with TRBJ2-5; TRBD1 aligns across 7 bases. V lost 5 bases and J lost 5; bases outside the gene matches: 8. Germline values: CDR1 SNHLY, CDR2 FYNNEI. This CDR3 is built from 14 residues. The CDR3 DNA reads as TGTGCCAGCAGTCGTACAGGGGTGGGGGAGACCCAGTACTTC. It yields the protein CASSRTGVGETQYF.

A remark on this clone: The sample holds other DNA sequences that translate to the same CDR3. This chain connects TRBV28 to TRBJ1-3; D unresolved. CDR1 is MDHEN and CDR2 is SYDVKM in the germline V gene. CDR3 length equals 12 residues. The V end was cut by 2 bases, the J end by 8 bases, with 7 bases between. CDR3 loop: CASSLLRDTIYF. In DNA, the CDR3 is TGTGCCAGCAGTTTACTGAGGGACACCATATATTTT.

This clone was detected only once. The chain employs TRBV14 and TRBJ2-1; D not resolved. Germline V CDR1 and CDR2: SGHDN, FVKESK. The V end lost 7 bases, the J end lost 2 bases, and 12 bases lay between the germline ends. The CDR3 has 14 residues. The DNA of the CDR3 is TGTGCCAGCAACCCTCGGGCTCCCTACAATGAGCAGTTCTTC. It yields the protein CASNPRAPYNEQFF.

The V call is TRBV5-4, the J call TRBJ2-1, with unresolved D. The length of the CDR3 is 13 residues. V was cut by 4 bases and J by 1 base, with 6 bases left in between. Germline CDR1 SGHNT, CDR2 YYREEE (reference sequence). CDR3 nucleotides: TGTGCCAGCAGCAACCCGTCCTACAATGAGCAGTTCTTC. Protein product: CASSNPSYNEQFF.

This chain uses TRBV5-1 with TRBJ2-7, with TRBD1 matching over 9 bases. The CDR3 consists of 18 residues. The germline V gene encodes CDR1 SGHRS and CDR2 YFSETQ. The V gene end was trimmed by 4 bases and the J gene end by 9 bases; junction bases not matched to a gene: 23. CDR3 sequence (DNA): TGCGCCAGCAGCAGACTATTGGTAGGACAGGGGATGTTGGAGGGGCAGTACTTC. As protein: CASSRLLVGQGMLEGQYF.

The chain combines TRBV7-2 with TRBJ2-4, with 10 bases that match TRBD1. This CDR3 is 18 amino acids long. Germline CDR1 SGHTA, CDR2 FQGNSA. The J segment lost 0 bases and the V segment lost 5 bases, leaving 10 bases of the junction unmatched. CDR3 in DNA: TGTGCCAGCAGCCAGGACAGGGGGGCTTTTCTAGCCAAAAACATTCAGTACTTC. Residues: CASSQDRGAFLAKNIQYF.

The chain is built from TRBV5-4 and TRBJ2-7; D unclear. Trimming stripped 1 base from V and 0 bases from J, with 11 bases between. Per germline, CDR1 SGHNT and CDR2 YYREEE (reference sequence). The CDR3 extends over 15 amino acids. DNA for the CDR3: TGTGCCAGCAGCTTGTCACGGCCGGGCTCCTACGAGCAGTACTTC. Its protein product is CASSLSRPGSYEQYF.

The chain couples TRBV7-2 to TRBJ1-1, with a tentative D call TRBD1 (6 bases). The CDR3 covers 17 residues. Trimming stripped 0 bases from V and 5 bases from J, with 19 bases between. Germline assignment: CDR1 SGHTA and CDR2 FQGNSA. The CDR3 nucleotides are TGTGCCAGCAGCTTAGCACTTACAGGCGGTAGGGGGACTGAAGCTTTCTTT. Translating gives CASSLALTGGRGTEAFF. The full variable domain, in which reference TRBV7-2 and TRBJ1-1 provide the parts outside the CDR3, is GAGVSQSPSNKVTEKGKDVELRCDPISGHTALYWYRQSLGQGLEFLIYFQGNSAPDKSGLPSDRFSAERTGGSVSTLTIQRTQQEDSAVYLCASSLALTGGRGTEAFFGQGTRLTVV.

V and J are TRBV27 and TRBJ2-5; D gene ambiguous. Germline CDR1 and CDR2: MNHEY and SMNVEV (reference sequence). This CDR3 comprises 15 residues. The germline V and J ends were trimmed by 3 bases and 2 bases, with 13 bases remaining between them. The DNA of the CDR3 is TGTGCCAGCAGTTTCTTCCCCCCCAGACAAGAGACCCAGTACTTC. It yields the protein CASSFFPPRQETQYF.